The entry below describes one T cell receptor beta chain. A much larger clone lies a single base off, so this may be a read error. The sample belongs to a study of early T cells in non-severe SARS-CoV-2 infection. Each cDNA molecule carried a unique molecular identifier. TCRdb independently ran MiXCR on the 5' RACE reads; one entry per CDR3 protein. The sample has over 95,000 distinct CDR3 sequences, approximately 17% seen once; the top ten hold 1.3%. Deletions cut 7 bases from V and 1 base from J, with 10 bases between. The germline CDR1 and CDR2 sequences are MNHEY and SVGEGT. This CDR3 spans 13 amino acids.

The V gene is TRBV6-2 or TRBV6-3, the J gene TRBJ2-5; TRBD2 is a possible D gene (5 bases). Sequenced: whole blood. This sequence was found in an adult who was a healthcare worker with PCR-confirmed SARS-CoV-2 infection or an uninfected control (not recorded which). The CDR3: CASTRTFQETQYF. Here the CDR3 DNA reads TGTGCCAGCACCCGGACTTTCCAAGAGACCCAGTACTTC.